The rows below give T cell receptor beta chains drawn from one sample of a study of T cells after yellow fever vaccination. TCRdb re-derived calls from the 5' RACE reads in MiXCR, one entry per CDR3 protein. The sample yields nearly 350,000 distinct CDR3 sequences, around 8.1% seen once. Sequenced here: PBMCs, sampled 35 to 50 days after the first yellow fever vaccination. The receptors were gathered from a man aged 18 to 29 who received the YFV17D yellow fever vaccine. Both conserved end residues are part of each CDR3. Clone size is shown for a subset of rows, as once, few, many or a class of expanded clone.

TRBV5-1	TRBJ2-5	many	CASSWAGERKETQYF
TRBV20-1	TRBJ1-1	few	CSAQTGSKRGAFF
TRBV4-1	TRBJ1-1	few	CASSQDGDRGIHSQPNTEAFF
TRBV27	TRBJ2-5	few	CASSPRGFKETQYF
TRBV7-3	TRBJ2-3	-	CASSLTSLAALDF
TRBV7-2	TRBJ2-2	-	CATRVGGTGELFF
TRBV7-3	TRBJ2-3	many	CASSLTDGGADTQYF
TRBV12-3/TRBV12-4	TRBJ2-5	many	CASSPTSGGVQETQYF
TRBV7-6	TRBJ1-6	-	CASSQGQFYNSPLHF
TRBV3-1	TRBJ1-3	few	CASSPYRQTARNTIYF
TRBV4-2	TRBJ2-1	few	CASSHISGTSGYNEQFF
TRBV4-2	TRBJ2-2	few	CASSERITGELFF
TRBV27	TRBJ2-1	few	CASKEVRGGYNEQFF
TRBV7-3	TRBJ2-7	few	CASSPGPRAEQYF
TRBV27	TRBJ2-6	few	CASSLYPLYSGANVLTF
TRBV24-1	TRBJ2-5	few	CATSVAGAGEETQYF
TRBV20-1	TRBJ2-5	many	CSALKETQYF
TRBV7-8	TRBJ1-2	few	CASSLGHPGSYGYTF
TRBV7-2	TRBJ1-4	few	CASSKGQLSTNEKLFF
TRBV20-1	TRBJ2-1	few	CSARSGSEQFF
TRBV12-3/TRBV12-4	TRBJ2-3	-	CASSRLAGGVDTQYF
TRBV4-1	TRBJ2-1	-	CASSQLAGGSNEQFF
TRBV27	TRBJ2-3	-	CASRTGLGDTQYF
TRBV5-1	TRBJ1-6	many	CASSLSQDSGHNSPLHF
TRBV7-9	TRBJ2-3	few	CASSPPIDTQYF
TRBV5-4	TRBJ2-1	-	CASTTGTSGLHSYNEQFF
TRBV7-2	TRBJ2-1	few	CASSLVEQGEQFF
TRBV4-2	TRBJ1-3	few	CASSQDLGQRASSSGNTIYF
TRBV10-3	TRBJ2-3	-	CAISESGVTSTDTQYF
TRBV29-1	TRBJ1-1	few	CSVEGRGGVTEAFF
TRBV20-1	TRBJ1-5	many	CSARVGHAPYGNQPQHF
TRBV6-1	TRBJ2-1	few	CASNAGASYNEQFF
TRBV5-6	TRBJ1-4	few	CASGREGVTNEKLFF
TRBV5-1	TRBJ1-1	-	CASSLDFPGVGTEAFF
TRBV4-2	TRBJ2-7	-	CASSQERLAYEQYF
TRBV7-2	TRBJ1-5	-	CASSLDGGGQPQHF
TRBV3-1	TRBJ1-2	many	CASSPDRGNGYTF
TRBV4-1	TRBJ2-3	few	CASSQVTGGPPTDTQYF
TRBV5-1	TRBJ2-7	few	CASSLPLGDEQYF
TRBV5-1	TRBJ1-1	-	CASSPRGSLNTEAFF
TRBV5-1	TRBJ1-5	few	CASSLKQGDQPQHF
TRBV20-1	TRBJ2-5	few	CSAQRGQETQYF
TRBV20-1	TRBJ2-2	-	CSARASGAATGELFF
TRBV9	TRBJ2-4	-	CASSSFGAKNIQHF
TRBV12-3/TRBV12-4	TRBJ1-6	-	CASSFGQNNSPLHF
TRBV20-1	TRBJ2-7	-	CSASPLAGATTYEQYF
TRBV5-1	TRBJ2-2	-	CASDRGDTGELFF
TRBV6-2/TRBV6-3	TRBJ2-1	many	CASSSEQGAVWNEQFF
TRBV10-3	TRBJ2-1	few	CAISEGGSYNEQFF
TRBV7-2	TRBJ1-2	few	CASSLGAGLVLGYTF